This TCR beta chain stems from a study of CD8 T cells in ankylosing spondylitis. The CDR3 has 16 amino acids. Germline loops: CDR1 SQVTM, CDR2 ANQGSEA. Findings and limits, study-wide: Relatively rare in peripheral blood, disease-linked clones were also CD8+. There was a TCR beta motif, made of roughly eight highly homologous variants, that appeared characteristic of ankylosing spondylitis blood.

Libraries for TCR beta were made by quantitative 5'-RACE with molecular barcodes. TCRdb itself ran the 5' RACE reads through MiXCR, one entry per CDR3 protein. The sample has about 90,000 distinct CDR3 sequences, about 9% seen once. In the case of this clonotype: Its cognate antigen is unknown. One end of the junction fails to match germline, which may point to a read error.

Sample: blood, either unsorted or a sorted T cell fraction (not recorded which). The receptor was derived from a male donor with ankylosing spondylitis. V usage is TRBV29-1 and J usage is TRBJ1-2; TRBD1 matches 8 bases. CDR3 sequence (DNA): TGCAGCGTTCCCCTTGACAGGGGAAGTCCTAACTATGGCTACATCTTC. It encodes CSVPLDRGSPNYGYIF.